This is a list of T cell receptor beta chains from one sample in a study of blood T cell repertoires in COVID-19. Sequenced by immunoSEQ multiplex PCR; TCRdb stores in-frame clones only, minus some. The data hold 150,000 to 200,000 clones, with around 86% observed a single time. The sample was peripheral blood. Every receptor here comes from a man aged 55 to 70 with acute or convalescent COVID-19. The CDR3 runs from the conserved cysteine through the conserved F or W. The D gene is left open where the match is weak. Expanded clones get a size class; other rows say once, few or many, or leave the size out.

size	V	J	D	CDR3	DNA
.	TRBV5-1	TRBJ1-2	.	CASSLDRLNYGYTF	TGCGCCAGCAGCCTCGACAGACTTAACTATGGCTACACCTTC
.	TRBV28	TRBJ2-3	.	CASSRHRDLYTDTQYF	TGTGCCAGCAGCCGCCACAGGGACCTATACACAGATACGCAGTATTTT
.	TRBV6-6	TRBJ1-2	.	CASNLWTANYGYTF	TGTGCCAGCAATCTCTGGACAGCTAACTATGGCTACACCTTC
.	TRBV9	TRBJ2-5	TRBD2	CASSVGRAGGRETQYF	TGTGCCAGCAGCGTAGGCCGAGCGGGAGGAAGGGAGACCCAGTACTTC
.	TRBV6-5	TRBJ1-2	TRBD1	CASSPPGQRLTF	TGTGCCAGCAGTCCCCCGGGACAGCGGCTCACCTTC
.	TRBV2	TRBJ1-1	.	CASRPQNTEAFF	TGTGCCAGCCGCCCACAGAACACTGAAGCTTTCTTT
few	TRBV24-1	TRBJ1-3	.	CATSDPRRGDGNTIYF	TGTGCCACCAGTGACCCCCGACGGGGGGATGGAAACACCATATATTTT
.	TRBV19	TRBJ1-1	.	CASSRQVNTEAFF	TGTGCCAGTAGTAGACAGGTGAACACTGAAGCTTTCTTT
.	TRBV5-4	TRBJ2-3	TRBD2	CASRGGVASTDTQYF	TGTGCCAGCAGGGGGGGGGTGGCTAGCACAGATACGCAGTATTTT
.	TRBV9	TRBJ1-1	TRBD1	CASSVDRGTEAFF	TGTGCCAGCAGCGTAGACAGGGGAACTGAAGCTTTCTTT
.	TRBV28	TRBJ2-5	TRBD2	CASSSAGLASGSETQYF	TGTGCCAGCAGTTCGGCGGGATTGGCTAGCGGGAGTGAGACCCAGTACTTC
.	TRBV24-1	TRBJ1-5	TRBD1	CATSDAGTGNQPQHF	TGTGCCACCAGTGATGCCGGGACAGGGAATCAGCCCCAGCATTTT
.	TRBV28	TRBJ2-1	.	CASMDFLRNNEQFF	TGTGCCAGCATGGACTTCCTTCGCAACAATGAGCAGTTCTTC
.	TRBV18	TRBJ2-7	TRBD2	CASSLQRGSSYEQYF	TGTGCCAGCTCACTACAGCGGGGTAGCTCCTACGAGCAGTACTTC
.	TRBV7-9	TRBJ2-7	.	CASSPAETRSLYEQYF	TGTGCCAGCAGCCCCGCCGAGACACGATCCCTCTACGAGCAGTACTTC
.	TRBV7-9	TRBJ2-5	.	CASSLGGGDVGTQYF	TGTGCCAGCAGCTTAGGCGGCGGGGACGTGGGGACCCAGTACTTC
.	TRBV10-3	TRBJ1-2	TRBD1	CAISELNRGNYGYTF	TGTGCCATCAGTGAGTTGAACAGGGGGAACTATGGCTACACCTTC
.	TRBV21-1	TRBJ1-3	.	CASSKAPGPGGNTIYF	TGTGCCAGCAGCAAAGCGCCGGGTCCAGGGGGAAACACCATATATTTT
.	TRBV7-8	TRBJ2-1	.	CASSPVSASSYNEQFF	TGTGCCAGCAGCCCTGTTAGCGCCAGCTCCTACAATGAGCAGTTCTTC
.	TRBV9	TRBJ1-5	.	CASSEPLPCLPGSNQPQHF	TGTGCCAGCAGCGAGCCCCTCCCTTGCCTCCCCGGGAGCAATCAGCCCCAGCATTTT
.	TRBV19	TRBJ1-2	.	CASSILRAESGYTF	TGTGCCAGTAGTATTCTGAGGGCAGAGAGTGGCTACACCTTC
.	TRBV28	TRBJ2-1	.	CASSAARAGINEQFF	TGTGCCAGCAGTGCCGCCCGCGCCGGGATTAATGAGCAGTTCTTC
.	TRBV7-3	TRBJ2-1	TRBD2	CASSLTRTSGRDNEQFF	TGTGCCAGCAGCTTAACAAGGACTAGCGGGAGGGATAATGAGCAGTTCTTC
.	TRBV7-8	TRBJ1-2	.	CASSLVQGAGYTF	TGTGCCAGCAGCTTAGTACAGGGAGCTGGCTACACCTTC
few	TRBV10-3	TRBJ2-7	TRBD2	CAITSGTSGYEQYF	TGTGCCATCACCTCCGGGACTAGCGGGTACGAGCAGTACTTC
.	TRBV28	TRBJ2-7	TRBD2	CASSFSDGRNYEQYF	TGTGCCAGCAGTTTCTCCGACGGGAGGAACTACGAGCAGTACTTC
once	TRBV25-1	TRBJ1-1	.	CASSEYNPVGGAEAFF	TGTGCCAGCAGTGAATATAATCCTGTTGGGGGGGCTGAAGCTTTCTTT
.	TRBV4-1	TRBJ1-4	.	CASSLRVGDKLFF	TGCGCCAGCAGCCTGAGGGTCGGCGATAAACTGTTTTTT
.	TRBV2	TRBJ2-2	.	CASSGVSLVGELFF	TGTGCCAGCAGTGGAGTTTCGTTGGTCGGGGAGCTGTTTTTT
.	TRBV7-9	TRBJ2-7	TRBD1	CASSSLWAGQGIYEQYF	TGTGCCAGCAGCTCCCTGTGGGCCGGACAGGGTATCTACGAGCAGTACTTC
.	TRBV28	TRBJ2-3	.	CASSGDPTDTQYF	TGTGCCAGCAGCGGAGACCCCACAGATACGCAGTATTTT
.	TRBV18	TRBJ1-1	.	CASSPSRGTEAFF	TGTGCCAGCTCACCCTCTAGGGGCACTGAAGCTTTCTTT
.	TRBV6-2/TRBV6-3	TRBJ2-1	TRBD2	CASSTLAGGVYNEQFF	TGTGCCAGCAGTACCCTAGCGGGAGGAGTCTACAATGAGCAGTTCTTC
.	TRBV5-8	TRBJ2-7	TRBD2	CASSWGLAGNYEQYF	TGTGCCAGCAGCTGGGGACTAGCGGGGAACTACGAGCAGTACTTC
once	TRBV11-2	TRBJ1-5	.	CASSLGWGGGEPQHF	TGTGCCAGCAGCTTAGGCTGGGGGGGCGGGGAGCCCCAGCATTTT
.	TRBV2	TRBJ1-1	TRBD1	CASTPGQGARTEAFF	TGTGCCAGCACCCCGGGACAGGGGGCGCGCACTGAAGCTTTCTTT
.	TRBV4-1	TRBJ1-6	.	CASSPGAGANSPLHF	TGCGCCAGCAGCCCCGGGGCAGGGGCGAATTCACCCCTCCACTTT
once	TRBV30	TRBJ2-1	.	CAWASEYNEQFF	TGTGCCTGGGCTAGCGAATACAATGAGCAGTTCTTC
.	TRBV6-6	TRBJ1-1	TRBD1	CASSSRPGQGASEAFF	TGTGCCAGCAGTTCCCGCCCGGGACAGGGAGCTTCTGAAGCTTTCTTT
.	TRBV6-5	TRBJ2-7	.	CASSTPGEIGYEQYF	TGTGCCAGCAGCACACCGGGGGAAATCGGGTACGAGCAGTACTTC
.	TRBV6-5	TRBJ1-2	.	CASSPKGQVRGYTF	TGTGCCAGCAGCCCCAAGGGGCAGGTTCGCGGCTACACCTTC
few	TRBV28	TRBJ1-2	TRBD1	CASRSPGQGTFGYTF	TGTGCCAGCAGATCCCCGGGACAGGGGACCTTCGGCTACACCTTC
.	TRBV29-1	TRBJ1-4	TRBD1	CSGRDRGPNEKLFF	TGCAGCGGCAGGGACAGGGGGCCTAATGAAAAACTGTTTTTT
few	TRBV28	TRBJ2-5	.	CASGRGGAFDETQYF	TGTGCCAGCGGGAGGGGGGGCGCATTTGACGAGACCCAGTACTTC
.	TRBV9	TRBJ2-6	TRBD1	CASSQRGQGASGSSGANVLTF	TGTGCCAGCAGCCAAAGGGGGCAGGGGGCCTCCGGAAGCTCTGGGGCCAACGTCCTGACTTTC
once	TRBV9	TRBJ2-3	.	CASSVGGLGTDTQYF	TGTGCCAGCAGCGTAGGAGGACTTGGGACAGATACGCAGTATTTT
.	TRBV1	TRBJ2-7	.	CTSSQEDRGHKICGQGRYEQYF	TGCACCAGCAGCCAAGAGGACAGGGGGCACAAGATCTGTGGACAGGGGCGATACGAGCAGTACTTC
.	TRBV2	TRBJ2-4	.	CASSGYKNIQYF	TGTGCCAGCAGTGGTTATAAAAACATTCAGTACTTC
.	TRBV11-3	TRBJ2-4	TRBD2	CASSHTSPGGKNIQYF	TGTGCCAGCAGCCACACCTCCCCGGGGGGAAAAAACATTCAGTACTTC
.	TRBV18	TRBJ2-6	.	CASSPRRGRETGANVLTF	TGTGCCAGCTCACCACGGAGGGGCCGGGAGACTGGGGCCAACGTCCTGACTTTC
.	TRBV7-9	TRBJ1-4	.	CASSIQRGTNEKLFF	TGTGCCAGCAGCATCCAACGCGGAACTAATGAAAAACTGTTTTTT
.	TRBV29-1	TRBJ1-6	TRBD1	CSVAMGQADSPLHF	TGCAGCGTTGCGATGGGACAGGCGGATTCACCCCTCCACTTT
.	TRBV2	TRBJ1-1	TRBD1	CASRGQGAEAFF	TGTGCCAGCAGAGGGCAGGGGGCTGAAGCTTTCTTT
.	TRBV28	TRBJ1-5	.	CASSLGGAGQPQHF	TGTGCCAGCAGTTTGGGGGGGGCGGGGCAGCCCCAGCATTTT
.	TRBV29-1	TRBJ2-3	.	CSVEQPGLQLDTQYF	TGCAGCGTTGAGCAACCGGGACTTCAGCTTGATACGCAGTATTTT